Listed below are T cell receptor beta chains from one sample, sequenced in a study of blood T cell repertoires in COVID-19. Clones were read by immunoSEQ multiplex PCR, and TCRdb kept only the in-frame ones, dropping some. The sample holds under 100,000 clones, roughly nine tenths seen once. The source material was peripheral blood. The receptors derive from a woman between 65 and 79 years old with acute or convalescent COVID-19. Each CDR3 is given with its conserved first and last residue. The D gene is left open where the match is weak. Clone sizes are given selectively: once, few, many, or a class where the clone is expanded.

>TRBJ2-3|.|TRBV19|TRBD2
CASSMAGGWKDTQYF
TGTGCCAGTAGTATGGCGGGAGGATGGAAAGATACGCAGTATTTT
>TRBJ2-7|.|TRBV6-1|.
CASSVLGRTNSYEQYF
TGTGCCAGCAGTGTTTTAGGGCGGACTAACTCCTACGAGCAGTACTTC
>TRBJ1-4|.|TRBV28|TRBD1
CASRGQGASTNEKLFF
TGTGCCAGCCGGGGGCAGGGGGCCTCAACTAATGAAAAACTGTTTTTT
>TRBJ1-1|.|TRBV10-3|.
CAIRGTGTEAFF
TGTGCCATCAGGGGCACGGGGACTGAAGCTTTCTTT
>TRBJ1-5|.|TRBV2|TRBD1
CASMGQASNQPQHF
TGTGCCAGCATGGGACAGGCTTCCAATCAGCCCCAGCATTTT
>TRBJ1-6|once|TRBV19|.
CASAGQAYNSPLHF
TGTGCCAGCGCGGGTCAGGCCTATAATTCACCCCTCCACTTT
>TRBJ1-5|once|TRBV21-1|.
CASSSRGRRQPQHF
TGTGCCAGCAGCAGCAGGGGTCGGAGGCAGCCCCAGCATTTT
>TRBJ1-1|.|TRBV2|.
CASRRETANEAFF
TGTGCCAGCAGAAGAGAGACAGCTAATGAAGCTTTCTTT
>TRBJ2-5|.|TRBV5-4|TRBD1
CASSFPGTGGWETQYF
TGTGCCAGCAGCTTCCCCGGGACAGGGGGGTGGGAGACCCAGTACTTC
>TRBJ2-2|.|TRBV6-5|.
CASSYPNSDFPGELFF
TGTGCCAGCAGTTACCCAAACTCGGACTTCCCCGGGGAGCTGTTTTTT
>TRBJ1-5|.|TRBV4-2|.
CASSQVLSNQPQHF
TGTGCCAGCAGCCAAGTACTTAGCAATCAGCCCCAGCATTTT
>TRBJ1-2|.|TRBV6-5|.
CASSPLGGGYTF
TGTGCCAGCAGTCCCCTGGGCGGGGGCTACACCTTC
>TRBJ1-4|.|TRBV7-9|.
CASSLARGPNEKLFF
TGTGCCAGCAGCTTAGCGCGGGGTCCTAATGAAAAACTGTTTTTT
>TRBJ2-3|once|TRBV5-1|TRBD1
CASSPDREATDTQYF
TGCGCCAGCAGCCCGGACAGGGAGGCGACAGATACGCAGTATTTT
>TRBJ1-1|.|TRBV5-5|.
CASSLGQANTEAFF
TGTGCCAGCAGCTTAGGCCAGGCGAACACTGAAGCTTTCTTT
>TRBJ2-1|.|TRBV9|TRBD2
CASSVGLAGSNEQFF
TGTGCCAGCAGCGTAGGTCTAGCGGGGAGCAATGAGCAGTTCTTC
>TRBJ2-7|.|TRBV27|.
CASSSLKSHEQYF
TGTGCCAGCAGCTCACTTAAGTCCCACGAGCAGTACTTC
>TRBJ1-2|.|TRBV5-1|TRBD1
CASSSGQGAYGYTF
TGCGCCAGCAGCTCCGGACAGGGGGCGTATGGCTACACCTTC
>TRBJ2-2|.|TRBV6-5|.
CASSTSRGTGELFF
TGTGCCAGCAGCACGTCGCGGGGCACCGGGGAGCTGTTTTTT
>TRBJ2-1|few|TRBV12-5|.
CASGFDSNNEQFF
TGTGCTAGTGGTTTCGACAGCAACAATGAGCAGTTCTTC
>TRBJ2-1|.|TRBV7-7|.
CASSSSIGTSSSYNEQFF
TGTGCCAGCAGCTCGTCTATTGGGACTTCAAGCTCCTACAATGAGCAGTTCTTC
>TRBJ2-1|.|TRBV11-2|.
CASSPARSSVPLYNEQFF
TGTGCCAGCAGCCCAGCTAGATCTAGCGTCCCTCTCTACAATGAGCAGTTCTTC
>TRBJ2-7|.|TRBV6-5|TRBD1
CASKGQGPLAHEQYF
TGTGCCAGCAAAGGACAGGGGCCGCTCGCCCACGAGCAGTACTTC
>TRBJ2-7|.|TRBV7-9|.
CASSLGAAAGIYEQYF
TGTGCCAGCAGCTTAGGTGCCGCGGCAGGGATCTACGAGCAGTACTTC
>TRBJ1-1|.|TRBV7-9|TRBD1
CASSFGQGIGNTEAFF
TGTGCCAGCAGCTTCGGACAGGGAATAGGAAACACTGAAGCTTTCTTT
>TRBJ2-7|.|TRBV2|TRBD2
CASTAIAGGSYEQYF
TGTGCCAGCACTGCAATAGCGGGAGGGTCCTACGAGCAGTACTTC
>TRBJ2-2|.|TRBV28|.
CASRRPGTGELFF
TGTGCCAGCAGAAGACCAGGCACCGGGGAGCTGTTTTTT
>TRBJ1-1|.|TRBV30|.
CAWSVGSGVGWNTEAFF
TGTGCCTGGAGTGTGGGTTCAGGGGTCGGATGGAACACTGAAGCTTTCTTT
>TRBJ2-1|.|TRBV6-5|.
CATRAQGLTYNEQFF
TGTGCCACCCGAGCGCAGGGGCTGACCTACAATGAGCAGTTCTTC
>TRBJ2-1|few|TRBV6-4|.
CASKEGFGGAYNEQFF
TGTGCCAGCAAGGAAGGGTTCGGCGGGGCTTACAATGAGCAGTTCTTC
>TRBJ2-3|.|TRBV3-1/TRBV3-2|TRBD2
CASSRRTAGGRDTQYF
TGTGCCAGCAGCCGTCGTACGGCGGGGGGTCGCGATACGCAGTATTTT
>TRBJ2-7|.|TRBV28|.
CASSLDVGRSEQYF
TGTGCCAGCAGTTTAGATGTAGGGAGGTCCGAGCAGTACTTC
>TRBJ2-6|.|TRBV19|TRBD1
CASSTRDRGFSGANVLTF
TGTGCCAGTAGTACACGGGACAGGGGCTTCTCTGGGGCCAACGTCCTGACTTTC
>TRBJ2-3|.|TRBV5-1|TRBD1
CASSWTGTGRTDTQYF
TGCGCCAGCAGCTGGACCGGGACAGGGCGGACAGATACGCAGTATTTT
>TRBJ1-1|.|TRBV2|.
CASNVRQVNTEAFF
TGTGCCAGCAATGTGAGACAGGTGAACACTGAAGCTTTCTTT
>TRBJ2-1|few|TRBV2|TRBD2
CASSVGLAGGNEQFF
TGTGCCAGCAGTGTGGGTCTAGCGGGGGGGAATGAGCAGTTCTTC
>TRBJ2-1|once|TRBV28|TRBD1
CASSSPGGAYNEQFF
TGTGCCAGCAGTTCCCCAGGGGGCGCCTACAATGAGCAGTTCTTC
>TRBJ1-5|.|TRBV28|.
CASTRSYGQVGNQPQHF
TGTGCCAGCACCCGGTCGTACGGTCAGGTTGGCAATCAGCCCCAGCATTTT
>TRBJ1-4|.|TRBV21-1|.
CASSKSYGDRGLNEKLFF
TGTGCCAGCAGCAAATCTTACGGGGACAGGGGCCTTAATGAAAAACTGTTTTTT
>TRBJ2-3|.|TRBV15|.
CATSRSGLSGDTQYF
TGTGCCACCAGCAGATCGGGACTCTCGGGAGATACGCAGTATTTT
>TRBJ1-1|once|TRBV28|.
CASRGGVANTEAFF
TGTGCCAGCAGAGGAGGGGTTGCAAACACTGAAGCTTTCTTT
>TRBJ2-2|.|TRBV5-4|TRBD2
CASSGIFSGSSGELFF
TGTGCCAGCAGCGGGATCTTTAGCGGGAGCTCTGGGGAGCTGTTTTTT
>TRBJ2-7|.|TRBV6-1|.
CASSEGGTRGEQYF
TGTGCCAGCAGTGAAGGGGGCACCCGGGGGGAGCAGTACTTC
>TRBJ2-3|.|TRBV19|.
CASSLSFRTDTQYF
TGTGCCAGTAGTCTATCGTTTCGCACAGATACGCAGTATTTT
>TRBJ2-5|.|TRBV4-1|.
CASSFQPGDQETQYF
TGCGCCAGCAGCTTTCAACCAGGGGACCAAGAGACCCAGTACTTC
>TRBJ1-5|.|TRBV6-1|.
CASSEAQVYQPQHF
TGTGCCAGCAGTGAAGCGCAGGTGTATCAGCCCCAGCATTTT
>TRBJ2-5|.|TRBV6-5|TRBD1
CASSKRQGQETQYF
TGTGCCAGCAGTAAGCGACAGGGGCAAGAGACCCAGTACTTC
>TRBJ1-2|.|TRBV28|.
CASREINYGYTF
TGTGCCAGCAGGGAGATTAACTATGGCTACACCTTC
>TRBJ2-1|.|TRBV11-2|.
CASSLRRDGTQFF
TGTGCCAGCAGCTTAAGGCGAGACGGGACTCAGTTCTTC
>TRBJ1-4|.|TRBV7-2|TRBD1
CASSLGQGQEKLFF
TGTGCCAGCAGCTTAGGACAGGGCCAGGAAAAACTGTTTTTT
>TRBJ1-2|.|TRBV28|.
CASSFAQNYGYTF
TGTGCCAGCAGTTTCGCACAGAACTATGGCTACACCTTC
>TRBJ1-4|few|TRBV4-1|.
CASSQDYGRVAEKLFF
TGCGCCAGCAGCCAAGATTATGGCAGGGTGGCTGAAAAACTGTTTTTT
>TRBJ1-5|once|TRBV10-3|TRBD1
CAISRQGSNQPQHF
TGTGCCATCAGCAGACAGGGGTCGAATCAGCCCCAGCATTTT
>TRBJ1-6|once|TRBV15|TRBD1
CATSRTGGIRSPLHF
TGTGCCACCAGCAGAACAGGGGGAATTCGTTCACCCCTCCACTTT
>TRBJ1-3|.|TRBV5-1|TRBD1
CASSLESQGAGNTIYF
TGCGCCAGCAGCTTGGAATCCCAGGGGGCTGGAAACACCATATATTTT